Below, 32 T cell receptor beta chains from the same sample are listed, as sequenced in a study of OX40 agonist ivuxolimab in advanced cancers. Sequenced by immunoSEQ multiplex PCR; TCRdb stores in-frame clones only, minus some. The sample has tens of thousands of clones; 84% are singletons. Sequenced here: CD4+ or CD8+ T cells sorted from blood, sampled in a trial of the OX40 agonist ivuxolimab. Receptor source: an adult with an advanced solid tumor such as melanoma, head and neck, liver or kidney cancer.

This chain connects TRBV5-6 to TRBJ1-1; D may be TRBD1 (5 bases). V was trimmed by 2 bases and J by 8 bases, leaving 16 bases between them. The CDR3 covers 14 residues. CDR1 and CDR2 (germline): SGHDT, YYEEEE. The CDR3 here is CASSFSGGVREAFF. CDR3 bases: TGTGCCAGCAGCTTTTCGGGGGGAGTCAGAGAAGCTTTCTTT.

V and J are TRBV27 and TRBJ2-7, with D uncertain. V was shortened by 5 bases and J by 0 bases, with 11 bases between the two germline ends. The length of the CDR3 is 14 residues. Germline assignment: CDR1 MNHEY and CDR2 SMNVEV (reference sequence). The DNA for the CDR3 is TGTGCCAGCAGTCCCCTTCTATACTCCTACGAGCAGTACTTC. This codes for CASSPLLYSYEQYF.

The CDR3 loop is CASSFSGGGNEQFF. The CDR3 nucleotides read TGTGCCAGCAGCTTTAGCGGGGGGGGTAATGAGCAGTTCTTC. V gene TRBV7-2 combines with J gene TRBJ2-1, with TRBD2 identical over 11 bases. Germline CDR1 and CDR2: SGHTA and FQGNSA. Trimming removed 3 bases from V and 7 bases from J; junction bases left unmatched: 2. The CDR3 totals 14 residues.

The gene calls are TRBV27 and TRBJ2-1; the match to TRBD2 covers 12 bases. V was pared by 5 bases and J by 9 bases, with 11 bases of the junction left unmatched. Per the germline V gene, CDR1 is MNHEY and CDR2 is SMNVEV (reference sequence). This CDR3 has 16 residues. This CDR3 reads CASSAVLAGGPSEQFF. The CDR3 DNA reads TGTGCCAGCAGTGCCGTCCTAGCGGGGGGGCCCAGTGAGCAGTTCTTC.

This sequence joins TRBV27 and TRBJ1-4; D is undetermined. Germline CDR1 MNHEY, CDR2 SMNVEV (reference sequence). Trimming took 2 bases from V and 6 from J, leaving 10 bases between them. This CDR3 is built from 14 residues. The CDR3 sequence is CASSLRGRDEKLFF. For the CDR3, the DNA is TGTGCCAGCAGTTTAAGAGGGCGAGATGAAAAACTGTTTTTT. Full variable domain (rest looked up from reference TRBV27 and TRBJ1-4): EAQVTQNPRYLITVTGKKLTVTCSQNMNHEYMSWYRQDPGLGLRQIYYSMNVEVTDKGDVPEGYKVSRKEKRNFPLILESPSPNQTSLYFCASSLRGRDEKLFFGSGTQLSVL.

This rearrangement joins TRBV2 to TRBJ2-2, with a possible D match to TRBD1 (6 bases). The germline CDR1 and CDR2 sequences are SNHLY and FYNNEI. There are 14 residues in the CDR3. Trimming stripped 5 bases from V and 6 bases from J, with 13 bases between. This CDR3 reads CASSRGAGAGELFF. In DNA form, the CDR3 reads TGTGCCAGCAGTAGAGGAGCAGGGGCCGGGGAGCTGTTTTTT. Full variable domain (remainder filled in from reference TRBV2 and TRBJ2-2): EPEVTQTPSHQVTQMGQEVILRCVPISNHLYFYWYRQILGQKVEFLVSFYNNEISEKSEIFDDQFSVERPDGSNFTLKIRSTKLEDSAMYFCASSRGAGAGELFFGEGSRLTVL.

V usage is TRBV9 and J usage is TRBJ2-2, with 12 bases fitting TRBD1. CDR1 is SGDLS and CDR2 is YYNGEE in the germline V gene. This CDR3 spans 16 amino acids. The V gene end was trimmed by 3 bases and the J gene end by 6 bases; junction bases not matched to a gene: 6. CDR3: CASSEPGQGAAGELFF. CDR3 sequence (DNA): TGTGCCAGCAGCGAACCGGGACAGGGGGCGGCCGGGGAGCTGTTTTTT.

V gene TRBV11-2 combines with J gene TRBJ2-7; D not resolved. The CDR3 has 13 residues. The V end lost 3 bases, the J end lost 5 bases, and 11 bases lay between the germline ends. Germline assignment: CDR1 SGHAT and CDR2 FQNNGV. As DNA, the CDR3 is TGTGCCAGCAGCTTTGGTCCAAGCCACGAGCAGTACTTC. Translating it yields CASSFGPSHEQYF. Combining the CDR3 with reference TRBV11-2 and TRBJ2-7 gives the whole variable domain EAGVAQSPRYKIIEKRQSVAFWCNPISGHATLYWYQQILGQGPKLLIQFQNNGVVDDSQLPKDRFSAERLKGVDSTLKIQPAKLEDSAVYLCASSFGPSHEQYFGPGTRLTVT.

The chain combines TRBV9 with TRBJ1-1, with 10 bases matching TRBD1. Losses at the gene ends were 4 bases for V and 5 bases for J; bases not matched to a gene: 17. CDR3 length equals 18 residues. In germline, CDR1 is SGDLS, CDR2 YYNGEE. The CDR3 bases are TGTGCCAGCAGCCCTGCGGGGACAGGGGAATTTGGTAATACTGAAGCTTTCTTT. Translating gives CASSPAGTGEFGNTEAFF.

The rearrangement joins TRBV6-1 to TRBJ2-7; TRBD2 matches 11 bases. J lost 4 bases, V lost 4 bases, and 6 bases had no gene match. Germline V gene lookup returns CDR1 MNHNS and CDR2 SASEGT. CDR3 length: 15 residues. The CDR3 DNA is TGTGCCAGCAGTGTTAGCGGGGGGGAAGGGTACGAGCAGTACTTC. This translates into CASSVSGGEGYEQYF.

This clone was seen a few times. This chain joins TRBV6-1 and TRBJ1-2, with a tentative D call TRBD1 (6 bases). CDR1 MNHNS and CDR2 SASEGT come from the germline V gene. CDR3 size: 16 residues. V was trimmed by 0 bases and J by 3 bases, leaving 14 bases between them. CDR3 sequence reads: CASSEAGPGGYYGYTF. CDR3 DNA: TGTGCCAGCAGTGAAGCGGGGCCGGGGGGCTACTATGGCTACACCTTC.

This chain links TRBV4-2 with TRBJ2-3, with 9 bases identical to TRBD2. The CDR3 has 15 amino acids. Germline trimming cut 2 bases from V and 5 bases from J; bases unmatched to any gene: 5. CDR1 is LGHNA, CDR2 YNFKEQ, per germline. CDR3 sequence reads: CASSQLAGVGDTQYF. The DNA of the CDR3 is TGTGCCAGCAGCCAATTAGCGGGGGTGGGAGATACGCAGTATTTT.

This chain links TRBV19 with TRBJ1-1, with D maybe TRBD1 (5 bases). V was shortened by 1 base and J by 2 bases, with 17 bases between the two germline ends. There are 17 residues in the CDR3. CDR1 and CDR2 from the germline V gene are LNHDA and SQIVND (reference sequence). CDR3 nucleotide sequence: TGTGCCAGTAGTATAGTTTTTTGGGGACTACGTAACACTGAAGCTTTCTTT. Its protein product is CASSIVFWGLRNTEAFF.

The V call is TRBV6-1, the J call TRBJ2-3; D may be TRBD2 (5 bases). V lost 0 bases to trimming and J lost 10 bases, with 8 bases between them. The CDR3 is 12 amino acids. Germline V gene sequence: CDR1 MNHNS, CDR2 SASEGT. The CDR3 DNA reads as TGTGCCAGCAGTGAAGCGCGGAGGCCGCAGTATTTT. This sequence encodes CASSEARRPQYF.

The rearrangement links TRBV4-1 to TRBJ2-3; the D is unclear. The germline V gene encodes CDR1 MGHRA and CDR2 YSYEKL. The length of the CDR3 is 15 residues. Trimming cost V 0 bases and J 3 bases, with 10 bases left between them. CDR3 sequence: CASSQDPTETDTQYF. The CDR3 DNA reads TGCGCCAGCAGCCAAGACCCTACCGAAACAGATACGCAGTATTTT.

The chain links TRBV15 to TRBJ2-4, with D perhaps TRBD2 (7 bases). This CDR3 comprises 16 residues. V dropped 0 bases and J dropped 9 bases, with 18 bases sitting between them. CDR1 is LNHNV and CDR2 is YYDKDF in the germline V gene (reference sequence). CDR3 in DNA: TGTGCCACCAGCAGAGAACGGGGGGCCGGGGTTAGCATTCAGTACTTC. Protein sequence: CATSRERGAGVSIQYF.

This chain uses TRBV9 with TRBJ2-3; D call uncertain. Germline-derived CDR1 and CDR2 are SGDLS and YYNGEE. The CDR3 is 17 residues long. The germline V and J ends were trimmed by 4 bases and 0 bases, with 18 bases remaining between them. The CDR3 DNA sequence: TGTGCCAGCAGCCCCGAGTCCCAACTTTTTAGCACAGATACGCAGTATTTT. It codes for CASSPESQLFSTDTQYF.

V is TRBV5-5 and J is TRBJ2-7; weak D call: TRBD1 (6 bases). With 3 bases removed from V and 6 bases from J, the gap between germline ends came to 7 bases. The CDR3 is 11 amino acids. Germline CDR1 SGHKS, CDR2 YYEKEE (reference sequence). CDR3 protein: CASSWGREQYF. Written as DNA, the CDR3 is TGTGCCAGCAGCTGGGGGCGCGAGCAGTACTTC. Together with reference TRBV5-5 and TRBJ2-7, the CDR3 gives the full variable domain: DAGVTQSPTHLIKTRGQQVTLRCSPISGHKSVSWYQQVLGQGPQFIFQYYEKEERGRGNFPDRFSARQFPNYSSELNVNALLLGDSALYLCASSWGREQYFGPGTRLTVT.

This clone was observed a single time. V is TRBV6-1 and J is TRBJ2-7; 7 bases line up with TRBD2. CDR3 length: 14 residues. CDR1 MNHNS and CDR2 SASEGT come from the germline V gene. Losses at the gene ends were 3 bases for V and 4 bases for J; bases not matched to a gene: 6. The CDR3 DNA follows: TGTGCCAGCAGTGAGCGGGGGACGGGGTACGAGCAGTACTTC. Its translation: CASSERGTGYEQYF.

The chain combines TRBV10-3 with TRBJ2-7, with D unresolved. The germline V gene has CDR1 ENHRY and CDR2 SYGVKD. V was shortened by 2 bases and J by 3 bases, with 8 bases between the two germline ends. The CDR3 is 13 amino acids. The CDR3 loop reads CAISEEQRYEQYF. The CDR3 DNA sequence: TGTGCCATCAGTGAGGAGCAGCGCTACGAGCAGTACTTC.

This chain uses TRBV7-9 with TRBJ2-5, with D uncertain. V lost 7 bases to trimming and J lost 4 bases, with 10 bases between them. CDR1 and CDR2 from the germline V gene are SEHNR and FQNEAQ (reference sequence). The CDR3 spans 12 residues. CDR3 amino acids: CASTGVPETQYF. The CDR3 DNA reads TGTGCCAGCACTGGCGTCCCAGAGACCCAGTACTTC. Combining the CDR3 with reference TRBV7-9 and TRBJ2-5 gives the whole variable domain DTGVSQNPRHKITKRGQNVTFRCDPISEHNRLYWYRQTLGQGPEFLTYFQNEAQLEKSRLLSDRFSAERPKGSFSTLEIQRTEQGDSAMYLCASTGVPETQYFGPGTRLLVL.

This chain uses TRBV7-9 with TRBJ2-1, with no clear D. With 1 base removed from V and 5 bases from J, the gap between germline ends came to 12 bases. CDR1 and CDR2 (germline): SEHNR, FQNEAQ (reference sequence). This CDR3 comprises 15 residues. CDR3 region: CASSLGLLPNNEQFF. Here the CDR3 DNA reads TGTGCCAGCAGCTTAGGTCTGTTACCTAACAATGAGCAGTTCTTC.

This clone was seen once. The chain combines TRBV9 with TRBJ2-1, with D perhaps TRBD2 (7 bases). CDR1 is SGDLS, CDR2 YYNGEE, per germline. This CDR3 comprises 16 residues. V was trimmed by 3 bases and J by 9 bases, leaving 22 bases between them. The CDR3 sequence is CASSDGEGVHLGEQFF. As DNA, the CDR3 is TGTGCCAGCAGCGATGGGGAGGGGGTGCATTTGGGTGAGCAGTTCTTC. The full variable domain, in which reference TRBV9 and TRBJ2-1 provide the parts outside the CDR3, is DSGVTQTPKHLITATGQRVTLRCSPRSGDLSVYWYQQSLDQGLQFLIQYYNGEERAKGNILERFSAQQFPDLHSELNLSSLELGDSALYFCASSDGEGVHLGEQFFGPGTRLTVL.

This chain joins TRBV11-2 and TRBJ2-7; unclear D gene. CDR3 length: 13 residues. Germline CDR1 reads SGHAT; CDR2 reads FQNNGV. Trimming stripped 2 bases from V and 3 bases from J, with 8 bases between. CDR3 amino acids: CASSLRDSYEQYF. The CDR3 DNA reads as TGTGCCAGCAGCTTAAGGGATAGCTACGAGCAGTACTTC.

In this sample, this clone turned up once. V and J are TRBV7-9 and TRBJ2-5; tentative D call: TRBD1 (5 bases). Trimming pared 3 bases from V and 5 bases from J, leaving 13 bases between. The V gene's germline CDR1 is SEHNR and CDR2 FQNEAQ (reference sequence). The CDR3 loop spans 14 amino acids. The CDR3 loop reads CASSLPQGPETQYF. Written as DNA, the CDR3 is TGTGCCAGCAGCTTGCCCCAGGGTCCGGAGACCCAGTACTTC.

This clone has a single count. The chain is built from TRBV2 and TRBJ1-2; 7 bases fit TRBD1. J lost 5 bases, V lost 7 bases, and 10 bases had no gene match. This CDR3 is 14 amino acids long. Germline CDR1 SNHLY, CDR2 FYNNEI. DNA of the CDR3: TGTGCCAGCACCCAACCGGGACAGAGGTATGGCTACACCTTC. This codes for CASTQPGQRYGYTF. Complete variable domain (other parts from reference TRBV2 and TRBJ1-2): EPEVTQTPSHQVTQMGQEVILRCVPISNHLYFYWYRQILGQKVEFLVSFYNNEISEKSEIFDDQFSVERPDGSNFTLKIRSTKLEDSAMYFCASTQPGQRYGYTFGSGTRLTVV.

This chain uses TRBV6-4 with TRBJ2-3, with 9 bases matching TRBD2. The CDR3 contains 15 residues. Trimming removed 6 bases from V and 0 bases from J; junction bases left unmatched: 4. In germline, CDR1 is MRHNA, CDR2 SNTAGT. DNA for the CDR3: TGTGCCAGCAGAGTCCTAGCGGGGAGCACAGATACGCAGTATTTT. Its protein product is CASRVLAGSTDTQYF.

The chain is built from TRBV25-1 and TRBJ2-1; the match to TRBD2 covers 7 bases. CDR3 length: 13 amino acids. V trimming: 7 bases; J trimming: 7 bases; junction bases outside the gene matches: 7. The germline V gene encodes CDR1 MGHDK and CDR2 SYGVNS. CDR3 region: CASNLGLQNEQFF. The CDR3 DNA reads as TGTGCCAGCAACTTGGGACTACAGAATGAGCAGTTCTTC.

J is TRBJ2-7 and V is TRBV7-9; D remains unclear. Per the germline V gene, CDR1 is SEHNR and CDR2 is FQNEAQ (reference sequence). This CDR3 is 13 amino acids long. V lost 6 bases, J lost 3 bases, and 12 bases lay in between. This chain's CDR3 is CASSLPGYYEQYF. The CDR3 DNA is TGTGCCAGCAGTCTTCCGGGTTACTACGAGCAGTACTTC.

Comment on this clone: Other DNA sequences from this sample encode an identical CDR3 as well. This chain joins TRBV2 and TRBJ2-3; D possibly matches TRBD1 or TRBD2 (5 bases each). Germline values: CDR1 SNHLY, CDR2 FYNNEI. Trimming cost V 6 bases and J 6 bases, with 7 bases left between them. The CDR3 loop spans 11 amino acids. The chain's CDR3 is CASRWGDTQYF. CDR3 DNA sequence: TGTGCCAGCAGGTGGGGGGATACGCAGTATTTT.

V is TRBV27 and J is TRBJ2-7; weak D call: TRBD2 (6 bases). Deletions cut 0 bases from V and 2 bases from J, with 14 bases between. Germline V gives CDR1 MNHEY, CDR2 SMNVEV (reference sequence). The CDR3 is 16 residues long. The CDR3 spells CASSLSGTLTTYEQYF. The CDR3 nucleotides are TGTGCCAGCAGTTTATCAGGGACTCTGACAACCTACGAGCAGTACTTC.

The chain has TRBV6-1 and TRBJ2-7, with 7 bases lining up with TRBD1. CDR3 length: 16 residues. J gave up 6 bases and V 0 bases, and 11 bases lay outside the gene matches. The germline CDR1 and CDR2 sequences are MNHNS and SASEGT. CDR3 amino acids: CASSEASRQGWFEQYF. The CDR3 DNA is TGTGCCAGCAGTGAAGCTAGCCGACAGGGTTGGTTCGAGCAGTACTTC.